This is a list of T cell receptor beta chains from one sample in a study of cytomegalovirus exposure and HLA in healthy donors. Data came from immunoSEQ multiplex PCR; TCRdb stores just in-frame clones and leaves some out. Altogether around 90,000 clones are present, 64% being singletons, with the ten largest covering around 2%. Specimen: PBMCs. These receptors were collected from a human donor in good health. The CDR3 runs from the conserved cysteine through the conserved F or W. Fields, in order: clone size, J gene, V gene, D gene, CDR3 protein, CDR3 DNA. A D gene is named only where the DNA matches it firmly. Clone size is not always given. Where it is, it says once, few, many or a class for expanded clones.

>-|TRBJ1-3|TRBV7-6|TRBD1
CASSLDPGQGGSTIYF
TGTGCCAGCAGCTTAGACCCGGGACAGGGAGGAAGCACCATATATTTT
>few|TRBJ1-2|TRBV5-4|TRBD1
CASSPGQVNPGYTF
TGTGCCAGCAGCCCCGGACAGGTGAATCCGGGCTACACCTTC
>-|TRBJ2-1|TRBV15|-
CATSRDRHPYNEQFF
TGTGCCACCAGCAGAGATCGACACCCCTACAATGAGCAGTTCTTC
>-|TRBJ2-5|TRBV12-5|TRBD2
CASGGLAGGWETQYF
TGTGCTAGTGGAGGACTAGCGGGGGGTTGGGAGACCCAGTACTTC
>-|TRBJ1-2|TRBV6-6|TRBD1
CAGQGQGRADYGYTF
TGTGCCGGGCAGGGACAGGGTCGGGCAGACTATGGCTACACCTTC
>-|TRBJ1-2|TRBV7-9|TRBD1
CASSFGHRGNYGYTF
TGTGCCAGCAGCTTTGGGCACAGGGGAAACTATGGCTACACCTTC
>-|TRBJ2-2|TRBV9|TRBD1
CASGVDGQGYTGELFF
TGTGCCAGCGGCGTAGACGGACAGGGGTACACCGGGGAGCTGTTTTTT
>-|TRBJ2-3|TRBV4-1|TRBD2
CASSQDPGGPTDTQYF
TGCGCCAGCAGCCAAGATCCGGGGGGACCTACAGATACGCAGTATTTT
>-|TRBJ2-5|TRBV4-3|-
CASSPIPGGWETQYF
TGCGCCAGCAGCCCGATCCCGGGGGGCTGGGAGACCCAGTACTTC
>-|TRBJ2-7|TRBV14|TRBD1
CASSPGTGAYEQYF
TGTGCCAGCAGCCCCGGGACAGGGGCCTACGAGCAGTACTTC
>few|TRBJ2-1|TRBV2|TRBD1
CASSAGTATYNEQFF
TGTGCCAGCAGTGCCGGGACAGCGACCTACAATGAGCAGTTCTTC
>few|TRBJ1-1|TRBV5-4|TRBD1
CASSDSYRGRHGAFF
TGTGCCAGCAGCGATTCCTACAGGGGCCGCCACGGAGCTTTCTTT
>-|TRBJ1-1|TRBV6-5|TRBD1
CASSYMGQGGTEAFF
TGTGCCAGCAGTTACATGGGACAGGGAGGCACTGAAGCTTTCTTT
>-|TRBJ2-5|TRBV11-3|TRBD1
CASSGTEETQYF
TGTGCCAGCAGCGGGACAGAAGAGACCCAGTACTTC
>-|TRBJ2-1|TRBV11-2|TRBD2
CASSRIAGGPNNEQFF
TGTGCCAGCAGCCGGATAGCGGGGGGGCCAAACAATGAGCAGTTCTTC
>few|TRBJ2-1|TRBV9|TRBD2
CASSVGPGGNYNEQFF
TGTGCCAGCAGCGTAGGCCCGGGGGGAAATTACAATGAGCAGTTCTTC
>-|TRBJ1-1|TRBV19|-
CASSVREETEAFF
TGTGCCAGTAGTGTCCGGGAAGAAACTGAAGCTTTCTTT
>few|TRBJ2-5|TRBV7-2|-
CASSMTIEETQYF
TGTGCCAGCAGCATGACTATTGAAGAGACCCAGTACTTC
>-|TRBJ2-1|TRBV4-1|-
CASSRTPYNEQFF
TGCGCCAGCAGCAGGACACCCTACAATGAGCAGTTCTTC
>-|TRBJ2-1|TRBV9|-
CASSVYSSGEQFF
TGTGCCAGCAGCGTATATAGTAGTGGTGAGCAGTTCTTC
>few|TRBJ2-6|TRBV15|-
CATSRGGRANVLTF
TGTGCCACCAGCAGAGGAGGGAGAGCCAACGTCCTGACTTTC
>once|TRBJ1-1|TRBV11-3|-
CASSLGGRSTEAFF
TGTGCCAGCAGCTTAGGGGGGAGGAGCACTGAAGCTTTCTTT
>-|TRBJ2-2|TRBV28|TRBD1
CASRAGGADTGELFF
TGTGCCAGCAGGGCAGGGGGCGCGGACACCGGGGAGCTGTTTTTT
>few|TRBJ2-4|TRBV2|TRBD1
CASSGDRVIQYF
TGTGCCAGCAGTGGGGACAGGGTCATTCAGTACTTC
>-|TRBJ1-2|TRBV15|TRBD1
CATSRGADRGDGYTF
TGTGCCACCAGCAGGGGCGCCGACAGGGGAGATGGCTACACCTTC
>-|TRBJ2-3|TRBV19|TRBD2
CASSDPGQRIAGGPDTQYF
TGTGCCAGTTCAGACCCGGGACAGAGAATAGCGGGGGGGCCAGATACGCAGTATTTT
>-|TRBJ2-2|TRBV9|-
CASSVHGTPNTGELFF
TGTGCCAGCAGCGTTCACGGGACACCGAACACCGGGGAGCTGTTTTTT
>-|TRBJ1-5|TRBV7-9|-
CASSLDEATGPQHF
TGTGCCAGCAGCTTAGATGAGGCCACGGGGCCCCAGCATTTT
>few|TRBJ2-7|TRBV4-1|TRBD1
CASSQEPGTGRNEQYF
TGCGCCAGCAGCCAAGAACCCGGGACAGGGAGAAACGAGCAGTACTTC